Listed here are 25 T cell receptor beta chains from one sample, sequenced in a study of blood T cell repertoires in COVID-19 (dated by TCRdb to 2020 to 2022). Library method: the immunoSEQ multiplex PCR assay. TCRdb carries this immuneACCESS record with in-frame sequences only. Its versions omit some clonotypes, under half of them owing to an unresolved V gene in the studies checked, with the rest unexplained. In all, the sample holds some 62,000 clones, and about nine tenths of those were seen once. The leading ten clones occupy 1% to 1.5% of the sample. The sequencing sample was made of peripheral blood. Receptors were obtained from a woman of 80 years or more with acute or convalescent COVID-19.

This chain links TRBV30 with TRBJ2-3; possibly TRBD2 for D (6 bases). Germline CDR1 and CDR2: GTSNPN and SVGIG (reference sequence). The CDR3 contains 13 residues. V gave up 7 bases and J gave up 3 bases, with 14 bases separating them. CDR3 sequence reads: CASPGEVTDTQYF. In DNA, the CDR3 is TGTGCCTCCCCGGGGGAGGTAACAGATACGCAGTATTTT.

The chain carries TRBV28 and TRBJ1-6; 7 positions match TRBD1. Looked up from germline, CDR1 is MDHEN and CDR2 is SYDVKM. V shed 7 bases and J 5 bases; nucleotides not matched to a gene: 5. CDR3 length: 14 residues. CDR3 sequence (DNA): TGTGCCAGCATCCGACAGGGACATAATTCACCCCTCCACTTT. It specifies CASIRQGHNSPLHF. Based on the CDR3 plus reference TRBV28 and TRBJ1-6, the full variable domain is DVKVTQSSRYLVKRTGEKVFLECVQDMDHENMFWYRQDPGLGLRLIYFSYDVKMKEKGDIPEGYSVSREKKERFSLILESASTNQTSMYLCASIRQGHNSPLHFGNGTRLTVT.

The CDR3 bases are TGTGCCAGCAGTGGGAGCTGGGATGAGCAGTTCTTC. This codes for CASSGSWDEQFF. This chain connects TRBV11-3 to TRBJ2-1; D is possibly TRBD2 (5 bases). Germline CDR1 and CDR2: SGHNT and YENEEA. V shed 6 bases and J shed 8 bases, with 11 bases lying between them. The CDR3 covers 12 residues.

CDR3 sequence reads: CASSPSREQPQHF. The CDR3 nucleotides are TGTGCCAGCTCACCAAGCCGGGAACAGCCCCAGCATTTT. V and J are TRBV18 and TRBJ1-5; unclear D gene. The V gene's germline CDR1 is KGHSH and CDR2 LQKENI. With 2 bases removed from V and 7 bases from J, the gap between germline ends came to 9 bases. This CDR3 contains 13 residues.

The rearrangement uses TRBV3-1 (or the pseudogene TRBV3-2) and TRBJ1-1; D is possibly TRBD1 (5 bases). The CDR3 covers 14 residues. Germline loops: CDR1 LGHDT, CDR2 YNNKEL (reference sequence). The V end lost 2 bases, the J end lost 6 bases, and 13 bases lay between the germline ends. Here the CDR3 DNA reads TGTGCCAGCAGCCAAAGCAAGGGGTGGGCTGAAGCTTTCTTT. Encoded protein: CASSQSKGWAEAFF.

The rearrangement links TRBV3-1 (or the pseudogene TRBV3-2) to TRBJ2-6, with 8 positions matching TRBD1. Trimming removed 4 bases from V and 3 bases from J; junction bases left unmatched: 2. CDR1 and CDR2 from the germline V gene are LGHDT and YNNKEL (reference sequence). This CDR3 has 15 residues. The CDR3 sequence: CASSRQGFGANVLTF. The CDR3 nucleotides read TGTGCCAGCAGCCGACAGGGGTTTGGGGCCAACGTCCTGACTTTC.

The chain recombines TRBV7-3 with TRBJ2-5; TRBD1 aligns across 9 bases. Trimming cost V 4 bases and J 5 bases; bases outside gene matches: 11. The CDR3 is 16 residues long. Germline V gene lookup returns CDR1 SGHTA and CDR2 FQGTGA. The CDR3 DNA is TGTGCCAGCAGCTCAAATGGACAGGGGTTCCGGGAGACCCAGTACTTC. Its translation: CASSSNGQGFRETQYF.

The chain employs TRBV2 and TRBJ2-1, with TRBD2 matching over 8 bases. Germline loops: CDR1 SNHLY, CDR2 FYNNEI. After removal of 5 bases from V and 0 bases from J, the junction contained 3 bases not matched to a gene. The CDR3 spans 15 residues. CDR3 DNA: TGTGCCAGCAGTCCCGGGGGGGGCTCCTACAATGAGCAGTTCTTC. It is translated as CASSPGGGSYNEQFF.

The rearrangement links TRBV6-5 to TRBJ1-1; 11 nucleotides agree with TRBD1. CDR3 length: 14 residues. CDR1 and CDR2 (germline): MNHEY, SVGAGI. With V trimmed by 4 bases and J by 5 bases, 3 bases remained unmatched. The CDR3 nucleotides are TGTGCCAGCAGTTTGGACAGGGGGCATACTGAAGCTTTCTTT. Translating it yields CASSLDRGHTEAFF.

This chain connects TRBV6-5 to TRBJ2-7; possibly TRBD1 for D (5 bases). The CDR3 runs 13 residues. Trimming left V 4 bases short and J 2 bases short, with 9 bases between. Germline assignment: CDR1 MNHEY and CDR2 SVGAGI. CDR3 in DNA: TGTGCCAGCAGTTCCAGGGTTACCTACGAGCAGTACTTC. Translated: CASSSRVTYEQYF.

This clone was detected only a few times. The J gene is TRBJ2-1, the V gene TRBV19; the match to TRBD2 covers 8 bases. Germline-derived CDR1 and CDR2 are LNHDA and SQIVND (reference sequence). V gave up 1 base and J gave up 2 bases; unmatched junction bases: 7. This CDR3 is 17 amino acids long. Here the CDR3 DNA reads TGTGCCAGTAGTATAGGGACTAGCTATCGGCCCTACAATGAGCAGTTCTTC. This codes for CASSIGTSYRPYNEQFF. Using reference TRBV19 and TRBJ2-1 for the parts outside the CDR3, the full variable domain is DGGITQSPKYLFRKEGQNVTLSCEQNLNHDAMYWYRQDPGQGLRLIYYSQIVNDFQKGDIAEGYSVSREKKESFPLTVTSAQKNPTAFYLCASSIGTSYRPYNEQFFGPGTRLTVL.

The chain is built from TRBV5-1 and TRBJ1-2, with 8 nucleotides matching TRBD1. Germline V gene data show CDR1 as SGHRS and CDR2 as YFSETQ. V lost 5 bases to trimming and J lost 5 bases; unmatched junction nucleotides: 8. The CDR3 covers 14 residues. The CDR3 loop is CASRPTGGSYGYTF. CDR3 DNA: TGCGCCAGCAGGCCTACAGGGGGAAGTTATGGCTACACCTTC.

The sample holds a few counts of this clone. The V call is TRBV5-1, the J call TRBJ2-7; 10 bases map to TRBD1. Germline CDR1 SGHRS, CDR2 YFSETQ. This CDR3 comprises 14 residues. V trimming: 4 bases; J trimming: 6 bases; junction bases outside the gene matches: 7. The CDR3 is CASSTWTGGGEQYF. The CDR3 DNA follows: TGCGCCAGCAGCACCTGGACAGGGGGAGGCGAGCAGTACTTC.

The J gene is TRBJ2-1, the V gene TRBV3-1 (or the pseudogene TRBV3-2), with TRBD2 matching 8 bases. After removal of 4 bases from V and 10 bases from J, the junction contained 12 bases not matched to a gene. CDR3 length: 15 residues. Per the germline V gene, CDR1 is LGHDT and CDR2 is YNNKEL (reference sequence). The CDR3 spells CASSRSRAGGVEQFF. CDR3 DNA sequence: TGTGCCAGCAGCCGATCGAGAGCCGGGGGGGTAGAGCAGTTCTTC.

The chain recombines TRBV30 with TRBJ1-2; no reliable D call. CDR1 GTSNPN and CDR2 SVGIG come from the germline V gene (reference sequence). The CDR3 has 13 amino acids. V lost 4 bases and J lost 2, with 11 bases in between. The CDR3: CAWTPQKNYGYTF. In DNA, the CDR3 is TGTGCCTGGACCCCTCAGAAGAACTATGGCTACACCTTC.

The chain joins TRBV13 to TRBJ2-5; TRBD2 aligns across 14 bases. Trimming removed 5 bases from V and 4 bases from J; junction bases left unmatched: 15. Germline-derived CDR1 and CDR2 are PRHDT and FYEKMQ (reference sequence). The CDR3 sequence is 19 residues long. CDR3 nucleotide sequence: TGTGCCAGCAGCCCCACGTTTCGACTAGCGGGAGGGCCAGGAGAGACCCAGTACTTC. Its protein is CASSPTFRLAGGPGETQYF.

The V gene is TRBV11-3, the J gene TRBJ2-1, with TRBD2 matching 13 bases. Germline CDR1 and CDR2: SGHNT and YENEEA. V gave up 6 bases and J gave up 2 bases; unmatched junction bases: 7. This CDR3 has 17 residues. In DNA form, the CDR3 reads TGTGCCAGCAGTAGTGATGGGACTAGCGGGGCCTACAATGAGCAGTTCTTC. As protein: CASSSDGTSGAYNEQFF.

The chain uses TRBV7-3 and TRBJ2-7, with D possibly being TRBD2 (5 bases). The ends were cut back, 5 bases at V and 5 bases at J, with 16 bases in the middle. There are 14 residues in the CDR3. CDR1 and CDR2 from the germline V gene are SGHTA and FQGTGA. CDR3: CASSLSGLEDEQYF. The CDR3 nucleotides read TGTGCCAGCAGCCTATCGGGTTTGGAGGACGAGCAGTACTTC. The variable domain in full, with the rest retrieved from reference TRBV7-3 and TRBJ2-7, is GAGVSQTPSNKVTEKGKYVELRCDPISGHTALYWYRQSLGQGPEFLIYFQGTGAADDSGLPNDRFFAVRPEGSVSTLKIQRTERGDSAVYLCASSLSGLEDEQYFGPGTRLTVT.

About this clone itself: The junction and the germline gene differ at one end; a read error may be behind it. V and J are TRBV7-2 and TRBJ1-1; D not resolved. Germline V gives CDR1 SGHTA, CDR2 FQGNSA. This CDR3 is 9 amino acids long. This chain's CDR3 is CASSLTSRF. CDR3 bases: TGTGCCAGCAGCTTAACGAGCCGGTTT.

The J gene is TRBJ2-1, the V gene TRBV7-3; D remains unclear. V lost 4 bases, J lost 9 bases, and 13 bases lay in between. In germline, CDR1 is SGHTA, CDR2 FQGTGA. CDR3 length equals 13 residues. The chain's CDR3 is CASSSDQRGEQFF. CDR3 nucleotides: TGTGCCAGCAGCTCAGATCAAAGAGGTGAGCAGTTCTTC.

J is TRBJ2-3 and V is TRBV19; the D is unclear. CDR1 is LNHDA and CDR2 is SQIVND in the germline V gene (reference sequence). Trimming removed 6 bases at V and 0 bases at J, with 7 bases between. The CDR3 extends over 13 amino acids. CDR3 DNA sequence: TGTGCCAGTAGCGGAGCCAGCACAGATACGCAGTATTTT. The encoded protein is CASSGASTDTQYF.

The CDR3 bases are TGCGCCAGCAGCTTGTCGAGCCCCCGGGATCAGCCCCAGCATTTT. Amino acid sequence: CASSLSSPRDQPQHF. The chain is built from TRBV5-1 and TRBJ1-5; no clear D. Looked up from germline, CDR1 is SGHRS and CDR2 is YFSETQ. V dropped 1 base and J dropped 5 bases, with 13 bases sitting between them. The CDR3 sequence is 15 residues long.

This sequence joins TRBV5-1 and TRBJ1-2; 7 positions agree with TRBD1. Germline CDR1 reads SGHRS; CDR2 reads YFSETQ. The CDR3 has 15 residues. Trimming cost V 0 bases and J 8 bases; bases outside gene matches: 10. CDR3 coding DNA: TGCGCCAGCAGCTTGGAAGGGGGCCACCGCAAAGGCTACACCTTC. It codes for CASSLEGGHRKGYTF.

The V and J genes are TRBV7-9 and TRBJ2-3; 9 positions agree with TRBD2. The CDR3 has 16 amino acids. Germline loops: CDR1 SEHNR, CDR2 FQNEAQ (reference sequence). V trimming: 1 base; J trimming: 0 bases; junction bases outside the gene matches: 2. CDR3 region: CASSLVLAGSTDTQYF. In DNA, the CDR3 is TGTGCCAGCAGCTTAGTCCTAGCGGGGAGCACAGATACGCAGTATTTT.

This chain joins TRBV30 and TRBJ1-5; a weak D match, TRBD1 (6 bases). There are 14 residues in the CDR3. V lost 0 bases, J lost 6 bases, and 12 bases lay in between. The germline V gene encodes CDR1 GTSNPN and CDR2 SVGIG (reference sequence). CDR3 sequence (DNA): TGTGCCTGGAGTGTCGACAGGTTCGCTCAGCCCCAGCATTTT. Residues: CAWSVDRFAQPQHF.